These 3 T cell receptor beta chains originate from one sample sequenced in a study of blood T cell repertoires in COVID-19 (dated by TCRdb to the early 2020s). The protocol used for the library was the immunoSEQ multiplex PCR assay. The table comes from immuneACCESS by way of TCRdb, which keeps in-frame sequences with V and J called. Part of the clones is missing from these tables; in studies checked, under half for an unresolved V gene and the rest for unknown reasons. The sample profile shows approximately 110,000 clones; 88% of them were found once. The top ten clonotypes cover almost 0.9% of the sample. Sequencing was done on a sample of peripheral blood. Receptors originate from a woman between 45 and 60 years old with active or convalescent COVID-19.

A single count supports this clone. The chain carries TRBV6-6 and TRBJ1-6; no firm D call. The CDR3 contains 15 residues. V was pared by 6 bases and J by 7 bases, with 16 bases between. Germline assignment: CDR1 MNHNY and CDR2 SVGAGI (reference sequence). CDR3 region: CASSSADGPNSPLHF. The CDR3 DNA is TGTGCCAGCAGCTCTGCCGATGGGCCAAATTCACCCCTCCACTTT.

The chain uses TRBV7-8 and TRBJ1-6, with 7 positions matching TRBD1. CDR3 length: 16 residues. Germline V lookup: CDR1 SGHVS, CDR2 FQNEAQ. J lost 7 bases, V lost 6 bases, and 12 bases had no gene match. The DNA for the CDR3 is TGTGCCAGCAGGCTGGGACAGCCTGAAGCCAATTCACCCCTCCACTTT. Residues: CASRLGQPEANSPLHF.

The chain uses TRBV30 and TRBJ1-6, with 8 positions matching TRBD1. This CDR3 has 16 amino acids. In germline, CDR1 is GTSNPN, CDR2 SVGIG (reference sequence). The ends lost 3 bases at V and 6 bases at J; junction bases unmatched: 10. In nucleotides, the CDR3 is TGTGCCTGGAGAATCCCAGGGGGCGCTGTTAATTCACCCCTCCACTTT. This gives the protein CAWRIPGGAVNSPLHF.